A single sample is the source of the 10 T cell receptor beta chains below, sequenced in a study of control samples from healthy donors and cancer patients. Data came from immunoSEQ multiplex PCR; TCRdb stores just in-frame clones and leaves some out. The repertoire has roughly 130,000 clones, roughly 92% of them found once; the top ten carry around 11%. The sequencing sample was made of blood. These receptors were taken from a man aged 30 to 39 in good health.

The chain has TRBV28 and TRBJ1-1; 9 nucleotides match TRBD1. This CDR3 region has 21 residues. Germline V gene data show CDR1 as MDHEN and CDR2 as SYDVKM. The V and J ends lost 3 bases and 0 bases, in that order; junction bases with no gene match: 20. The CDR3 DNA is TGTGCCAGCAGTTTTAGCAGTCTGGGGGGACAGGGACCCTCAATGAACACTGAAGCTTTCTTT. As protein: CASSFSSLGGQGPSMNTEAFF.

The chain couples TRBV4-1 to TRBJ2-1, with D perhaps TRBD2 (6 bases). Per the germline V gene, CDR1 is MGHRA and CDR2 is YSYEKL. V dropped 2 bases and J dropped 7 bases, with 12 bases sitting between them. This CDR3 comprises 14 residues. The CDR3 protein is CASSQPTSRNEQFF. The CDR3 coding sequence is TGCGCCAGCAGCCAACCGACTAGTAGGAATGAGCAGTTCTTC.

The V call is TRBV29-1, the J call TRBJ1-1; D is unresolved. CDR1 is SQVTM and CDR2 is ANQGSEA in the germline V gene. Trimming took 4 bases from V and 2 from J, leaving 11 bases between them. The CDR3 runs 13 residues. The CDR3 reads CSVVVGSNTEAFF. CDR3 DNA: TGCAGCGTTGTGGTGGGTTCAAACACTGAAGCTTTCTTT.

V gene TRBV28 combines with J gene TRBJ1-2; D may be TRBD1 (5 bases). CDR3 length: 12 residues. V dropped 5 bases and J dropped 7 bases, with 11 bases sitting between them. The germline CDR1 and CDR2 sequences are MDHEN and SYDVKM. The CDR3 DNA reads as TGTGCCAGCAGTCCCCCTCAGGGTGGCTACACCTTC. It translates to CASSPPQGGYTF.

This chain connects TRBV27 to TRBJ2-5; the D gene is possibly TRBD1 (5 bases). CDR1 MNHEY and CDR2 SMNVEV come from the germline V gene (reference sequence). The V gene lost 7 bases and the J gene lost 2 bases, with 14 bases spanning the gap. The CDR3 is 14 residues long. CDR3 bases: TGTGCCAGCACTCTAAGCAGGGCTCAAGAGACCCAGTACTTC. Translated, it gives CASTLSRAQETQYF.

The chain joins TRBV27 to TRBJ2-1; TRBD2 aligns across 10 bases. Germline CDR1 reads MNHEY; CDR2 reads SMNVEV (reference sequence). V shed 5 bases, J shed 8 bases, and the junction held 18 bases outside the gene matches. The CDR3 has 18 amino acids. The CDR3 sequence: CASSALAGEPYNEDEQFF. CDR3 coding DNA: TGTGCCAGCAGTGCCCTAGCGGGAGAGCCCTACAATGAAGATGAGCAGTTCTTC.

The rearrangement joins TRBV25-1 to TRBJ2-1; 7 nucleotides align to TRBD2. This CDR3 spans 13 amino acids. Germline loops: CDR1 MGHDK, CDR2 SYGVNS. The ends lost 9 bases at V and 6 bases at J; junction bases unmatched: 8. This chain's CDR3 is CASERLASNEQFF. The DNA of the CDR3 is TGTGCCAGTGAAAGACTAGCTTCCAATGAGCAGTTCTTC. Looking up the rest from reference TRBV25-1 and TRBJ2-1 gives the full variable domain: EADIYQTPRYLVIGTGKKITLECSQTMGHDKMYWYQQDPGMELHLIHYSYGVNSTEKGDLSSESTVSRIRTEHFPLTLESARPSHTSQYLCASERLASNEQFFGPGTRLTVL.

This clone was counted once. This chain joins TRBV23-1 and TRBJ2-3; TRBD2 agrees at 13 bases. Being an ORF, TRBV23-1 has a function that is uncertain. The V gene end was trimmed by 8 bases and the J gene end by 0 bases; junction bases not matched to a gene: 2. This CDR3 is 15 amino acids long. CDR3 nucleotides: TGCGCCAGCGGGACTAGCGGGGTTAGCACAGATACGCAGTATTTT. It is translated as CASGTSGVSTDTQYF.

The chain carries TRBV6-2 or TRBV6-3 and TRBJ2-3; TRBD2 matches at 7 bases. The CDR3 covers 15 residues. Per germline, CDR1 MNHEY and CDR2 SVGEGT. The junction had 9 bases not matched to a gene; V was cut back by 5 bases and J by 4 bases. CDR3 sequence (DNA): TGTGCCAGCAGTCGCGGGGCGGGAGAGGCAGATACGCAGTATTTT. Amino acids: CASSRGAGEADTQYF.

The CDR3, as DNA: TGTGCCAGCAGCCAAGATGAAAACCGGGGACAGGGGGATGAAGCTTTCTTT. It specifies CASSQDENRGQGDEAFF. The J gene is TRBJ1-1, the V gene TRBV4-2, with 11 bases that match TRBD1. The CDR3 has 17 residues. CDR1 is LGHNA, CDR2 YNFKEQ, per germline. V was clipped by 0 bases and J by 7 bases; unmatched bases: 10.